These 20 T cell receptor beta chains share one sample of origin, sequenced in a study of T cell responses to AZD1222 COVID-19 vaccine. Some clones are missing from TCRdb's copy, which holds only in-frame ones; the method was immunoSEQ multiplex PCR. The sample lists about 160,000 clones; about 90% were seen once. This specimen was peripheral blood, taken on day 0 of AZD1222 vaccination. Receptor source: an adult in good health.

This clone was picked up one time. The rearrangement joins TRBV9 to TRBJ2-2; D is unresolved. The CDR3 has 15 residues. The germline V and J ends were trimmed by 0 bases and 1 base, with 7 bases remaining between them. The germline CDR1 and CDR2 sequences are SGDLS and YYNGEE. This CDR3 reads CASSVEVRNTGELFF. The CDR3 nucleotides are TGTGCCAGCAGCGTAGAGGTGAGGAACACCGGGGAGCTGTTTTTT.

The chain carries TRBV7-8 and TRBJ2-1; tentatively, D is TRBD1 or TRBD2 (6 bases each). The CDR3 is 18 residues long. The ends were cut back, 1 base at V and 1 base at J, with 17 bases in the middle. Germline lookup yields CDR1 SGHVS and CDR2 FQNEAQ. The CDR3 DNA sequence: TGTGCCAGCAGCTTAGGGAGGGGTCCAGGGGTTTCCTACAATGAGCAGTTCTTC. This codes for CASSLGRGPGVSYNEQFF. Together with reference TRBV7-8 and TRBJ2-1, the CDR3 gives the full variable domain: GAGVSQSPRYKVAKRGQDVALRCDPISGHVSLFWYQQALGQGPEFLTYFQNEAQLDKSGLPSDRFFAERPEGSVSTLKIQRTQQEDSAVYLCASSLGRGPGVSYNEQFFGPGTRLTVL.

The CDR3 sequence is CASTRGQGVGYGYTF. Written as DNA, the CDR3 is TGTGCCAGCACCCGAGGACAGGGGGTAGGCTATGGCTACACCTTC. The J gene is TRBJ1-2, the V gene TRBV6-5; 10 bases are shared with TRBD1. The ends lost 7 bases at V and 4 bases at J; junction bases unmatched: 9. The CDR3 is made up of 15 amino acids. In germline, CDR1 is MNHEY, CDR2 SVGAGI.

The rearrangement joins TRBV10-3 to TRBJ2-7, with TRBD2 matching 7 bases. CDR3 length equals 14 residues. Unmatched junction bases numbered 7, after V lost 5 bases and J lost 3 bases. Germline CDR1 ENHRY, CDR2 SYGVKD. The CDR3 bases are TGTGCCATCAGTTCCCCTAGCGGAAACTACGAGCAGTACTTC. Translating gives CAISSPSGNYEQYF.

In its sample, this clone was seen a few times. The rearrangement uses TRBV7-9 and TRBJ2-3; weak D call: TRBD2 (5 bases). Germline-derived CDR1 and CDR2 are SEHNR and FQNEAQ (reference sequence). V lost 1 base to trimming and J lost 0 bases, with 11 bases between them. This CDR3 has 16 residues. The CDR3 DNA sequence: TGTGCCAGCAGCTTAGGGCTAGCTCTTAGCACAGATACGCAGTATTTT. Translation gives CASSLGLALSTDTQYF.

The chain uses TRBV7-9 and TRBJ2-1; 11 bases are shared with TRBD1. CDR3 size: 14 residues. The germline V gene encodes CDR1 SEHNR and CDR2 FQNEAQ (reference sequence). The junction had 6 bases not matched to a gene; V was cut back by 5 bases and J by 9 bases. The CDR3 region is CASSPGQGAFEQFF. DNA for the CDR3: TGTGCCAGCAGCCCCGGACAGGGGGCTTTTGAGCAGTTCTTC.

The V call is TRBV27, the J call TRBJ1-6; D is perhaps TRBD1 (6 bases). This CDR3 has 16 residues. Trimming stripped 6 bases from V and 0 bases from J, with 12 bases between. Germline V CDR1 and CDR2: MNHEY, SMNVEV (reference sequence). CDR3 nucleotide sequence: TGTGCCAGCAGGGCAGGGGCGAGCTCCTATAATTCACCCCTCCACTTT. Residues: CASRAGASSYNSPLHF.

CDR3 DNA: TGTGCCAGCAGCATACTAGCGGGGGGCCACGAGCAGTACTTC. It specifies CASSILAGGHEQYF. The chain uses TRBV7-2 and TRBJ2-7, with 12 bases identical to TRBD2. Germline CDR1 is SGHTA and CDR2 is FQGNSA. This CDR3 contains 14 residues. The trim removed 5 bases at V and 5 bases at J, leaving 4 bases unmatched.

The chain links TRBV4-1 to TRBJ2-1; tentative D call: TRBD2 (6 bases). This CDR3 is 15 amino acids long. From germline, CDR1 is MGHRA and CDR2 YSYEKL. V lost 1 base to trimming and J lost 8 bases, with 15 bases between them. The CDR3 coding sequence is TGCGCCAGCAGCCAAGTTGGGCGGGGTTGGGATGAGCAGTTCTTC. Translated: CASSQVGRGWDEQFF.

The chain combines TRBV4-2 with TRBJ2-2; D unresolved. CDR1 is LGHNA, CDR2 YNFKEQ, per germline. The CDR3 runs to 12 residues. Trimming took off 4 bases at V and 1 base at J, with 1 base between the two ends. The CDR3 protein is CASSRNTGELFF. The CDR3 DNA reads TGTGCCAGCAGCCGGAACACCGGGGAGCTGTTTTTT.

The V and J genes are TRBV27 and TRBJ1-1; possibly TRBD1 for D (5 bases). Germline CDR1 reads MNHEY; CDR2 reads SMNVEV (reference sequence). Trimming removed 3 bases at V and 6 bases at J, with 11 bases between. There are 13 residues in the CDR3. The DNA of the CDR3 is TGTGCCAGCAGTTTTCAGGGAAGGGCTGAAGCTTTCTTT. Residues: CASSFQGRAEAFF.

V usage is TRBV28 and J usage is TRBJ1-3; D uncertain. The CDR3 totals 12 residues. CDR1 and CDR2 from the germline V gene are MDHEN and SYDVKM. V was pared by 4 bases and J by 8 bases, with 9 bases between. The CDR3 loop is CASSSQRDTIYF. The CDR3 bases are TGTGCCAGCAGTTCCCAGCGCGACACCATATATTTT.

The chain combines TRBV28 with TRBJ1-3; D unresolved. Trimming removed 5 bases from V and 0 bases from J, with 11 bases in between. The CDR3 spans 15 residues. Germline-derived CDR1 and CDR2 are MDHEN and SYDVKM. CDR3 sequence (DNA): TGTGCCAGCAGTCAACCGATCCTCTCTGGAAACACCATATATTTT. Its translation: CASSQPILSGNTIYF.

The chain is built from TRBV25-1 and TRBJ1-1; TRBD1 matches at 8 bases. The V gene's germline CDR1 is MGHDK and CDR2 SYGVNS. This CDR3 region has 14 residues. The V segment lost 4 bases and the J segment 7 bases; nucleotides outside the gene matches: 8. CDR3 DNA sequence: TGTGCCAGCAGTGGGACAGGGACAAAAAGTGAAGCTTTCTTT. Its translation is CASSGTGTKSEAFF.

The V and J genes are TRBV6-5 and TRBJ2-5; the D gene is possibly TRBD2 (5 bases). Looked up from germline, CDR1 is MNHEY and CDR2 is SVGAGI. V gave up 4 bases and J gave up 2 bases, with 8 bases separating them. This CDR3 is built from 13 residues. The CDR3 sequence: CASSSTGQETQYF. The CDR3 nucleotides are TGTGCCAGCAGTTCGACGGGACAAGAGACCCAGTACTTC.

The chain joins TRBV15 to TRBJ1-2; D is ambiguous. CDR3 length equals 13 residues. Germline V gives CDR1 LNHNV, CDR2 YYDKDF (reference sequence). V lost 8 bases and J lost 1, with 11 bases in between. The CDR3 loop reads CATHTENNYGYTF. DNA for the CDR3: TGTGCCACCCACACGGAGAATAACTATGGCTACACCTTC.

The CDR3: CASSVGLHGGDEQFF. The CDR3 nucleotides read TGTGCCAGCAGTGTGGGACTACACGGGGGCGATGAGCAGTTCTTC. The chain recombines TRBV6-4 with TRBJ2-1; D is perhaps TRBD2 (7 bases). The CDR3 runs to 15 residues. Germline V gene lookup returns CDR1 MRHNA and CDR2 SNTAGT. V was pared by 4 bases and J by 8 bases, with 18 bases between.

This sequence joins TRBV30 and TRBJ1-5; 9 bases match TRBD1. The CDR3 extends over 20 amino acids. V shed 4 bases, J shed 0 bases, and the junction held 19 bases outside the gene matches. The germline CDR1 and CDR2 sequences are GTSNPN and SVGIG (reference sequence). The CDR3, as DNA: TGTGCCTGGACGTTCGTAGGGCGGGACAGGGATGAAGGTAGCAATCAGCCCCAGCATTTT. Protein sequence: CAWTFVGRDRDEGSNQPQHF.

This clone was found once. The V and J genes are TRBV7-7 and TRBJ2-2; possible D gene TRBD2, 6 bases. The ends were cut back, 3 bases at V and 4 bases at J, with 6 bases in the middle. From germline, CDR1 is SSHAT and CDR2 FNYEAQ (reference sequence). This CDR3 comprises 13 residues. The CDR3 loop is CASSFGGTGELFF. CDR3 sequence (DNA): TGTGCCAGCAGCTTCGGGGGCACCGGGGAGCTGTTTTTT. The whole variable domain, filled in from reference TRBV7-7 and TRBJ2-2, reads GAGVSQSPRYKVTKRGQDVTLRCDPISSHATLYWYQQALGQGPEFLTYFNYEAQPDKSGLPSDRFSAERPEGSISTLTIQRTEQRDSAMYRCASSFGGTGELFFGEGSRLTVL.

The gene calls are TRBV11-2 and TRBJ2-6; D is uncertain. Germline V gene data show CDR1 as SGHAT and CDR2 as FQNNGV. Trimming took 5 bases from V and 0 from J, leaving 5 bases between them. This CDR3 region has 14 residues. The DNA of the CDR3 is TGTGCCAGCAGCCCCGTCTCTGGGGCCAACGTCCTGACTTTC. It yields the protein CASSPVSGANVLTF.